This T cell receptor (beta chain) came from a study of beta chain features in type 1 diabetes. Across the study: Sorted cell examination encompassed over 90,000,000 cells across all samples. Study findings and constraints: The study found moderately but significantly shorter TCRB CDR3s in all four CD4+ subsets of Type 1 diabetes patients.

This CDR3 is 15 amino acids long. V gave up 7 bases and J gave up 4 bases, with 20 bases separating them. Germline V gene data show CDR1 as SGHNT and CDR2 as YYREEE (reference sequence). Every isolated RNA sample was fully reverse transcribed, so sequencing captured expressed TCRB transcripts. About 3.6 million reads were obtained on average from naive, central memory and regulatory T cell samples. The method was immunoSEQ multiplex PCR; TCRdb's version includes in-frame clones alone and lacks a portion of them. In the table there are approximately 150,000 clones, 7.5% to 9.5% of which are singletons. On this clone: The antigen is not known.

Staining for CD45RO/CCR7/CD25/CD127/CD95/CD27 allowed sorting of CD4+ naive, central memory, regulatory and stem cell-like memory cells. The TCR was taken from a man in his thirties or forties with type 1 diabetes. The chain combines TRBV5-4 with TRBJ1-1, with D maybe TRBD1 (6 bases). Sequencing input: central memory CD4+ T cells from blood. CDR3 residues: CASAPRGAGGTEAFF. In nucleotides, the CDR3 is TGTGCCAGCGCTCCGCGGGGGGCGGGAGGCACTGAAGCTTTCTTT. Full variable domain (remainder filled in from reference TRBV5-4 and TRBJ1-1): ETGVTQSPTHLIKTRGQQVTLRCSSQSGHNTVSWYQQALGQGPQFIFQYYREEENGRGNFPPRFSGLQFPNYSSELNVNALELDDSALYLCASAPRGAGGTEAFFGQGTRLTVV.